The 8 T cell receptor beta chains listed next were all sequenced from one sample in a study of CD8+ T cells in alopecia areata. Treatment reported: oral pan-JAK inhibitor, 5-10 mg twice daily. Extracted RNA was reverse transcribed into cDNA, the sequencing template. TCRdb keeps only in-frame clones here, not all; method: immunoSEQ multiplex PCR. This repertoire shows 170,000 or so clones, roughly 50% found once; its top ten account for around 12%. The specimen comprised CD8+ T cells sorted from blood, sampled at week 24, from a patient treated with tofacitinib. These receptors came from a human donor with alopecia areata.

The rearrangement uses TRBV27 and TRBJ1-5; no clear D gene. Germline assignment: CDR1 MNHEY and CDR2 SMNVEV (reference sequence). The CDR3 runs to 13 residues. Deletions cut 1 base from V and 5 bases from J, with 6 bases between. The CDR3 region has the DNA TGTGCCAGCAGTTTATGGAGGGATCAGCCCCAGCATTTT. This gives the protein CASSLWRDQPQHF.

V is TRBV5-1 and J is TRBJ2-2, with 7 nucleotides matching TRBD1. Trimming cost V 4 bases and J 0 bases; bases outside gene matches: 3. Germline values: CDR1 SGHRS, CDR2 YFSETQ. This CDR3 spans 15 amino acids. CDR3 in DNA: TGCGCCAGCAGCCCCGACAGGGCGAACACCGGGGAGCTGTTTTTT. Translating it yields CASSPDRANTGELFF.

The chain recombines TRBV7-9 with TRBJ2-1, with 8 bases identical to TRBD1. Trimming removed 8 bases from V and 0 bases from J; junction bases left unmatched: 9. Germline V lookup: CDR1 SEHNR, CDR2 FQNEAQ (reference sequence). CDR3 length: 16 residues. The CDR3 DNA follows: TGTGCCAGCGGAGGGGCAGGGGGCAGCTCCTACAATGAGCAGTTCTTC. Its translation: CASGGAGGSSYNEQFF.

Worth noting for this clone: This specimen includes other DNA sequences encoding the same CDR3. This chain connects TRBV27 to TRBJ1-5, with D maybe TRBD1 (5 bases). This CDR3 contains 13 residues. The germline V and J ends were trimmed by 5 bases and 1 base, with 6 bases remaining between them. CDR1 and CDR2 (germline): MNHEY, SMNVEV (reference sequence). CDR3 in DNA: TGTGCCAGCAGTCGGGACAGCAATCAGCCCCAGCATTTT. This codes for CASSRDSNQPQHF.

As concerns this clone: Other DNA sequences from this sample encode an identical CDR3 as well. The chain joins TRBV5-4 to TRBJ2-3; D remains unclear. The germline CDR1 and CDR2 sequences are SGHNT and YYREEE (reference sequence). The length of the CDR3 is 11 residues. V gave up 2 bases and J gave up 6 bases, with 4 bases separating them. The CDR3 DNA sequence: TGTGCCAGCAGCTTTAGGGATACGCAGTATTTT. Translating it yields CASSFRDTQYF. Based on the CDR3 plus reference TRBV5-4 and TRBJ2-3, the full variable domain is ETGVTQSPTHLIKTRGQQVTLRCSSQSGHNTVSWYQQALGQGPQFIFQYYREEENGRGNFPPRFSGLQFPNYSSELNVNALELDDSALYLCASSFRDTQYFGPGTRLTVL.

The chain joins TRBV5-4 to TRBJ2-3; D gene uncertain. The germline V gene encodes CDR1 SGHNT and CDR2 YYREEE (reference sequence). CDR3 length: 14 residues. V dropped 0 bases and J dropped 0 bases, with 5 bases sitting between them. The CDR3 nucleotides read TGTGCCAGCAGCTTGGGCAGAAGCACAGATACGCAGTATTTT. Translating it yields CASSLGRSTDTQYF. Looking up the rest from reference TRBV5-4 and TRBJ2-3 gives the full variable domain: ETGVTQSPTHLIKTRGQQVTLRCSSQSGHNTVSWYQQALGQGPQFIFQYYREEENGRGNFPPRFSGLQFPNYSSELNVNALELDDSALYLCASSLGRSTDTQYFGPGTRLTVL.

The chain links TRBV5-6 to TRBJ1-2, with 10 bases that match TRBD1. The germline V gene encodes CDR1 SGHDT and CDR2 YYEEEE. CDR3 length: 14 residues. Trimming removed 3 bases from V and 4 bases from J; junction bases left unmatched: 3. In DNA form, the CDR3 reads TGTGCCAGCAGCTGGGGACAGGGGCCCTATGGCTACACCTTC. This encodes CASSWGQGPYGYTF.

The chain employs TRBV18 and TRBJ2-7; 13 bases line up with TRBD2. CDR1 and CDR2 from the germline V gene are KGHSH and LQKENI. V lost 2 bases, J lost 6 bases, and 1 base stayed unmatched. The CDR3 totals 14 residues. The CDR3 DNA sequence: TGTGCCAGCTCACCAGGACTAGCGGGGGTCGAGCAGTACTTC. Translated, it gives CASSPGLAGVEQYF.